This entry lists 22 T cell receptor beta chains sequenced from one sample in a study of cytomegalovirus exposure and HLA in healthy donors. With 60 Vbeta and 13 Jbeta primers, the PCR was carried out. Repertoires were generated with immunoSEQ multiplex PCR, while TCRdb's copy carries only in-frame clones and drops some. The repertoire holds 250,000 to 350,000 clones, with under 90% as singletons. The sequenced sample was PBMCs. All receptors come from a girl aged 2 to 10 in good health and CMV-seronegative.

This clone was seen only a few times. The J gene is TRBJ1-2, the V gene TRBV7-9, with 9 bases that match TRBD1. The ends lost 5 bases at V and 5 bases at J; junction bases unmatched: 12. This CDR3 spans 16 amino acids. CDR1 is SEHNR and CDR2 is FQNEAQ in the germline V gene (reference sequence). The CDR3 region has the DNA TGTGCCAGCAGCGTACCGGGACAGGGCCGGGGGTATGGCTACACCTTC. Amino acid sequence: CASSVPGQGRGYGYTF. Full variable domain (outside the CDR3, taken from reference TRBV7-9 and TRBJ1-2): DTGVSQNPRHKITKRGQNVTFRCDPISEHNRLYWYRQTLGQGPEFLTYFQNEAQLEKSRLLSDRFSAERPKGSFSTLEIQRTEQGDSAMYLCASSVPGQGRGYGYTFGSGTRLTVV.

This clone showed up just a few times. The junction departs from germline at one end; a sequencing error may be responsible. The rearrangement links TRBV7-9 to TRBJ2-2; no clear D gene. Germline V gives CDR1 SEHNR, CDR2 FQNEAQ (reference sequence). The CDR3 sequence is 15 residues long. The CDR3 sequence is CSSSFRGHLTGELFF. The CDR3 DNA reads TGTTCCAGCAGCTTTCGCGGCCACCTGACCGGGGAGCTGTTTTTT.

The chain carries TRBV7-8 and TRBJ1-2; 7 nucleotides line up with TRBD1. Germline V CDR1 and CDR2: SGHVS, FQNEAQ. V dropped 4 bases and J dropped 2; count of bases not matched to a gene: 10. The CDR3 totals 16 residues. The CDR3 loop is CASSSMAGDRNYGYTF. In nucleotides, the CDR3 is TGTGCCAGCAGCTCAATGGCCGGGGACAGAAACTATGGCTACACCTTC.

For the CDR3, the DNA is TGTGCCAGCAGTACCTCCGCAGCGGGAAAAAATGAGCAGTTCTTC. Amino acid sequence: CASSTSAAGKNEQFF. The chain employs TRBV28 and TRBJ2-1; TRBD2 matches at 7 bases. Per germline, CDR1 MDHEN and CDR2 SYDVKM. The trim removed 5 bases at V and 7 bases at J, leaving 11 bases unmatched. The CDR3 is 15 amino acids.

The CDR3 sequence is CASSFRGGKETQYF. CDR3 nucleotides: TGTGCCAGCAGCTTCAGGGGAGGGAAGGAGACCCAGTACTTC. The V gene is TRBV5-4, the J gene TRBJ2-5; D is possibly TRBD2 (7 bases). This CDR3 region has 14 residues. The V and J ends lost 2 bases and 5 bases respectively, with 13 bases between them. CDR1 is SGHNT, CDR2 YYREEE, per germline (reference sequence).

The genes are TRBV9 and TRBJ1-1; D perhaps matches TRBD1 (5 bases). V was cut by 4 bases and J by 5 bases, with 12 bases left in between. The CDR3 has 13 amino acids. The germline CDR1 and CDR2 sequences are SGDLS and YYNGEE. The CDR3 bases are TGTGCCAGCAGCCGGGGGGGTCGGACTGAAGCTTTCTTT. Translated: CASSRGGRTEAFF.

This clone came up a few times. V and J are TRBV2 and TRBJ1-1, with TRBD1 matching over 8 bases. The CDR3 loop spans 13 amino acids. Germline values: CDR1 SNHLY, CDR2 FYNNEI. The ends lost 6 bases at V and 3 bases at J; junction bases unmatched: 3. CDR3 sequence (DNA): TGTGCCAGCAGACAGGGGGAAGACACTGAAGCTTTCTTT. Protein product: CASRQGEDTEAFF.

V usage is TRBV18 and J usage is TRBJ2-1, with 9 bases that match TRBD2. The CDR3 length is 17 residues. The germline CDR1 and CDR2 sequences are KGHSH and LQKENI. Trimming removed 0 bases from V and 7 bases from J; junction bases left unmatched: 10. CDR3 residues: CASSPPVAGELDNEQFF. In DNA, the CDR3 is TGTGCCAGCTCACCACCTGTAGCGGGAGAACTTGATAATGAGCAGTTCTTC.

This sequence joins TRBV9 and TRBJ2-1, with 10 positions matching TRBD2. The germline gives CDR1 SGDLS, CDR2 YYNGEE. The CDR3 has 15 amino acids. The J segment lost 5 bases and the V segment lost 0 bases, leaving 2 bases of the junction unmatched. The CDR3 here is CASSVELAGNNEQFF. The DNA of the CDR3 is TGTGCCAGCAGCGTAGAACTAGCGGGAAACAATGAGCAGTTCTTC.

The chain has TRBV7-2 and TRBJ2-7; TRBD1 is a possible D gene (5 bases). The V gene lost 3 bases and the J gene lost 0 bases, with 9 bases spanning the gap. Germline CDR1 and CDR2: SGHTA and FQGNSA. The CDR3 sequence is 14 residues long. CDR3 bases: TGTGCCAGCAGCTTCCGAACAGGCTCCTACGAGCAGTACTTC. It specifies CASSFRTGSYEQYF.

V is TRBV2 and J is TRBJ2-4, with 10 bases lining up with TRBD1. CDR3 length: 17 amino acids. Trimming cost V 5 bases and J 5 bases; bases outside gene matches: 12. The germline CDR1 and CDR2 sequences are SNHLY and FYNNEI. CDR3 sequence reads: CASSKPPYDRGQNIQYF. CDR3 bases: TGTGCCAGCAGTAAACCCCCGTATGACAGGGGGCAAAACATTCAGTACTTC.

In this sample, this clone turned up once. The V call is TRBV2, the J call TRBJ2-1; 7 bases match TRBD2. Germline V CDR1 and CDR2: SNHLY, FYNNEI. J lost 4 bases, V lost 2 bases, and 8 bases had no gene match. The CDR3 sequence is 16 residues long. The CDR3 loop is CASSERLADIYNEQFF. The CDR3 coding sequence is TGTGCCAGCAGTGAAAGGCTAGCGGATATATACAATGAGCAGTTCTTC.

The chain recombines TRBV9 with TRBJ2-3; the match to TRBD2 covers 7 bases. The trim removed 0 bases at V and 0 bases at J, leaving 7 bases unmatched. From germline, CDR1 is SGDLS and CDR2 YYNGEE. The CDR3 has 17 amino acids. CDR3 protein: CASSVVGSGKSTDTQYF. In DNA form, the CDR3 reads TGTGCCAGCAGCGTAGTGGGGAGCGGGAAAAGCACAGATACGCAGTATTTT.

The chain is built from TRBV19 and TRBJ2-2, with D possibly being TRBD1 (5 bases). This CDR3 has 13 amino acids. CDR1 is LNHDA, CDR2 SQIVND, per germline (reference sequence). V shed 9 bases and J shed 0 bases, with 8 bases lying between them. The chain's CDR3 is CASREPNTGELFF. CDR3 nucleotides: TGTGCCAGCAGGGAACCGAACACCGGGGAGCTGTTTTTT.

The chain is built from TRBV11-2 and TRBJ1-1; D unclear. Germline CDR1 is SGHAT and CDR2 is FQNNGV. The CDR3 loop spans 14 amino acids. The V and J ends lost 1 base and 1 base respectively, with 7 bases between them. The CDR3 spells CASSLVSGNTEAFF. For the CDR3, the DNA is TGTGCCAGCAGCTTAGTATCCGGGAACACTGAAGCTTTCTTT.

The J gene is TRBJ2-1, the V gene TRBV15, with D possibly matching TRBD2 (6 bases). With 0 bases removed from V and 2 bases from J, the gap between germline ends came to 17 bases. Germline V CDR1 and CDR2: LNHNV, YYDKDF (reference sequence). CDR3 length: 18 residues. The CDR3 sequence is CATSRELPGLATYNEQFF. DNA for the CDR3: TGTGCCACCAGCAGAGAGCTGCCGGGACTCGCGACCTACAATGAGCAGTTCTTC.

The chain links TRBV7-8 to TRBJ1-5; D not resolved. Germline CDR1 is SGHVS and CDR2 is FQNEAQ. Trimming took off 2 bases at V and 5 bases at J, with 13 bases between the two ends. The CDR3 extends over 15 amino acids. CDR3 bases: TGTGCCAGCAGCTTATCGTGGCAGGCCGATCAGCCCCAGCATTTT. This sequence encodes CASSLSWQADQPQHF.

The V and J genes are TRBV15 and TRBJ1-2, with a possible D match to TRBD1 (6 bases). Germline V lookup: CDR1 LNHNV, CDR2 YYDKDF (reference sequence). V lost 0 bases and J lost 5, with 13 bases in between. The CDR3 sequence is 15 residues long. In DNA form, the CDR3 reads TGTGCCACCAGCAGAGACGGGACACCCACTTATGGCTACACCTTC. Amino acids: CATSRDGTPTYGYTF.

The CDR3 DNA reads as TGCAGCGTTGGAGAACGGACAGGGGGCGCGATCTATGGCTACACCTTC. Its protein product is CSVGERTGGAIYGYTF. The rearrangement uses TRBV29-1 and TRBJ1-2, with 11 bases matching TRBD1. After removal of 4 bases from V and 4 bases from J, the junction contained 11 bases not matched to a gene. Germline lookup yields CDR1 SQVTM and CDR2 ANQGSEA. The CDR3 runs to 16 residues. The complete variable domain, with remaining parts taken from reference TRBV29-1 and TRBJ1-2, reads SAVISQKPSRDICQRGTSLTIQCQVDSQVTMMFWYRQQPGQSLTLIATANQGSEATYESGFVIDKFPISRPNLTFSTLTVSNMSPEDSSIYLCSVGERTGGAIYGYTFGSGTRLTVV.

This chain joins TRBV27 and TRBJ1-2; the D gene is possibly TRBD1 (5 bases). The CDR3 sequence is 9 residues long. Between the trimmed V and J ends, which lost 6 bases and 13 bases, there was a span of 9 bases. CDR1 and CDR2 (germline): MNHEY, SMNVEV (reference sequence). CDR3 sequence (DNA): TGTGCCAGCAGCAGGGAATTCACCTTC. Amino acids: CASSREFTF.

The chain carries TRBV6-5 and TRBJ2-2; 7 bases are a match to TRBD1. V gave up 4 bases and J gave up 6 bases; unmatched junction bases: 2. Germline V gene data show CDR1 as MNHEY and CDR2 as SVGAGI. The CDR3 contains 13 residues. The CDR3 spells CASSSDRAGELFF. The CDR3 region has the DNA TGTGCCAGCAGTTCCGACAGGGCCGGGGAGCTGTTTTTT.

The CDR3 DNA sequence: TGTGCCAGCAGCTGGGATTCAGGGGACAGCGATGGCTACACCTTC. Translation: CASSWDSGDSDGYTF. This rearrangement joins TRBV5-6 to TRBJ1-2, with TRBD1 matching over 7 bases. Looked up from germline, CDR1 is SGHDT and CDR2 is YYEEEE. The CDR3 runs 15 residues. Trimming took 3 bases from V and 6 from J; bases not matched to a gene: 11. Supplemented by reference TRBV5-6 and TRBJ1-2, the full variable domain reads DAGVTQSPTHLIKTRGQQVTLRCSPKSGHDTVSWYQQALGQGPQFIFQYYEEEERQRGNFPDRFSGHQFPNYSSELNVNALLLGDSALYLCASSWDSGDSDGYTFGSGTRLTVV.